This T cell receptor beta chain was recovered during a study of tumor-infiltrating lymphocytes in primary liver carcinoma. Overall study: The tumors ranged from roughly 4 to 11 cm across and fell within stage T1-T3 N0M0.

General study results and limits: The top-250-clone fraction was significantly higher in tumors than in blood (p = 0.039). Unsorted bulk processing meant the study did not compare CD4+ and CD8+ repertoires. Reduced overlap was seen in tumor-adjacent and tumor-blood pairs versus tumor region pairs.

The CDR3 totals 13 residues. The germline V gene encodes CDR1 SQVTM and CDR2 ANQGSEA. Trimming stripped 6 bases from V and 2 bases from J, with 8 bases between. This clonotype was recorded a few times. Its antigen is undetermined. This may arise from a read error, as a much more abundant clone is one base away. The authors took blood RNA from unsorted whole blood and also extracted germline DNA. Synthesis of TCR beta cDNA was carried out from around 540 ng total RNA with a constant-region primer. Construction of TCR beta libraries relied on three successive nested multiplex PCR rounds employing slightly modified ARM-PCR. For approximately 9 cycles apiece, the opening two PCR rounds ran with TRBV1-TRBV30 forward primers and a C-beta reverse primer. TCRdb itself ran the multiplex PCR reads through MiXCR, one entry per CDR3 protein. The table shows a few hundred thousand distinct CDR3 sequences, with about three fifths occurring only once.

The material sequenced was peripheral blood. V usage is TRBV29-1 and J usage is TRBJ2-6; D remains ambiguous. The source of this sequence is a young woman with primary liver carcinoma and hepatitis B virus infection. CDR3 nucleotide sequence: TGCAGCGTGGCGTCCACTGGGGCCAACGTCCTGACTTTC. It codes for CSVASTGANVLTF.